This T cell receptor beta chain comes out of a study of identical twins' blood T cells. Study-level information: Twelve libraries, six alpha and six beta, gave roughly 51 million reads. Study results and limitations: Mainly, cloneset size products determined shared clonotypes, twins included.

TCRdb recomputed calls from the 5' RACE reads with MiXCR, one row per CDR3 protein. The sample shows 350,000 to 450,000 distinct CDR3 sequences, about 28% of them seen only once. Germline-derived CDR1 and CDR2 are SGHRS and YFSETQ. The CDR3 is 12 residues long. V lost 4 bases to trimming and J lost 6 bases, with 8 bases between them. About this clonotype: The antigen remains undetermined.

The receptor was derived from a woman aged 18 to 50 in good health. The sample was PBMCs. The chain couples TRBV5-1 to TRBJ2-1; D tentatively fits TRBD1 or TRBD2 (5 bases each). The CDR3 reads CASSGAGNEQFF. CDR3 bases: TGCGCCAGCAGCGGGGCGGGCAATGAGCAGTTCTTC.